The clone carrying this T cell receptor (beta chain) was counted a single time. Each CDR3 protein is one row after TCRdb ran MiXCR on the 5' RACE reads. Of 190,000 or so distinct CDR3 sequences listed, roughly a fifth are singletons. The data were obtained in a study of T-cell memory formation after mild COVID-19. Germline values: CDR1 SGHAT, CDR2 FQNNGV. This CDR3 spans 11 amino acids. Trimming removed 1 base at V and 9 bases at J, with 6 bases between. The V call is TRBV11-2, the J call TRBJ1-1; no clear D gene. Material: PBMCs or a T cell subset sorted from them (not recorded which). The origin of this receptor is an adult woman who had mild COVID-19 (a few samples of this study predate the infection). Cell type and time point are not known. The CDR3 bases are TGTGCCAGCAGCTTAGGCCCCAAAGCTTTCTTT. Translation: CASSLGPKAFF.